This T cell receptor (beta chain) was profiled in a study of siplizumab effects on memory and regulatory T cells. Germline V gene sequence: CDR1 SGHKS, CDR2 YYEKEE (reference sequence). This CDR3 region has 15 residues. The V gene lost 1 base and the J gene lost 3 bases, with 10 bases spanning the gap. Findings and limits, study-wide: Naive T cells apparently outstripped memory cells in diversity and seemed major alloresponse contributors. Of the alloreactive clones, only a minor fraction mapped to unstimulated subsets.

The assay was immunoSEQ multiplex PCR, and TCRdb's table has in-frame clones only and misses some. The sample contains tens of thousands of clones, just under 95% of which appear only once. On this clone: What it recognizes is unknown.

The sequencing input was CD8+ T cells sorted from blood. The sequence came from a human donor in good health. The gene calls are TRBV5-5 and TRBJ1-4, with D possibly matching TRBD1 (5 bases). CDR3 in amino acids: CASSLNGGANEKLFF. The CDR3 DNA is TGTGCCAGCAGCTTGAACGGGGGAGCTAATGAAAAACTGTTTTTT. Supplemented by reference TRBV5-5 and TRBJ1-4, the full variable domain reads DAGVTQSPTHLIKTRGQQVTLRCSPISGHKSVSWYQQVLGQGPQFIFQYYEKEERGRGNFPDRFSARQFPNYSSELNVNALLLGDSALYLCASSLNGGANEKLFFGSGTQLSVL.